This passage covers 29 T cell receptor beta chains from one sample sequenced in a study of a mutant IDH1 vaccine in newly diagnosed glioma. This table comes from immunoSEQ multiplex PCR, and its TCRdb copy is limited to in-frame clones, with some not included. In the table there are some 100,000 clones, about four fifths of which are singletons. As to time point: baseline, week 1 (first vaccination visit). As for treatment: pre-vaccination baseline after standard-of-care therapy. The sample consisted of PBMCs, taken from a glioma patient treated with radiotherapy, temozolomide or both. These receptors all stem from a woman in her fifties or sixties with glioma.

V and J are TRBV7-8 and TRBJ1-5; D is uncertain. CDR1 is SGHVS, CDR2 FQNEAQ, per germline. Trimming removed 2 bases from V and 10 bases from J, with 9 bases in between. The CDR3 has 12 amino acids. DNA for the CDR3: TGTGCCAGCAGCTTACATATGGGCCCCCAGCATTTT. Amino acid sequence: CASSLHMGPQHF.

The chain carries TRBV7-9 and TRBJ2-7; 11 nucleotides match TRBD2. CDR1 is SEHNR, CDR2 FQNEAQ, per germline (reference sequence). This CDR3 contains 17 residues. V lost 3 bases, J lost 3 bases, and 10 bases stayed unmatched. This CDR3 reads CASSFTSGGLIDYEQYF. As DNA, the CDR3 is TGTGCCAGCAGCTTTACTAGCGGGGGACTTATTGACTACGAGCAGTACTTC.

The CDR3 nucleotides are TGTGCCTGGAGTGAGCAGGGTATCAGCCCCCAGCATTTT. As protein: CAWSEQGISPQHF. The V and J genes are TRBV30 and TRBJ1-5; D is perhaps TRBD1 (5 bases). Trimming stripped 1 base from V and 10 bases from J, with 14 bases between. In germline, CDR1 is GTSNPN, CDR2 SVGIG (reference sequence). The length of the CDR3 is 13 residues.

The V and J genes are TRBV28 and TRBJ1-4, with 9 bases lining up with TRBD1. Germline loops: CDR1 MDHEN, CDR2 SYDVKM. The CDR3 extends over 15 amino acids. The V gene end was trimmed by 7 bases and the J gene end by 8 bases; junction bases not matched to a gene: 11. Here the CDR3 reads CASTPRDRVWEKLFF. As DNA, the CDR3 is TGTGCCAGCACCCCGAGGGACAGGGTATGGGAAAAACTGTTTTTT.

The V and J genes are TRBV27 and TRBJ1-2; TRBD1 aligns across 11 bases. The CDR3 runs 16 residues. CDR1 is MNHEY and CDR2 is SMNVEV in the germline V gene (reference sequence). V was pared by 4 bases and J by 7 bases, with 11 bases of the junction left unmatched. The DNA of the CDR3 is TGTGCCAGCAGTTATACTCCGGGACAGGGGGTTTTTGGCTACACCTTC. Protein product: CASSYTPGQGVFGYTF.

The chain has TRBV10-3 and TRBJ2-3, with 10 bases aligning to TRBD2. After removal of 7 bases from V and 6 bases from J, the junction contained 10 bases not matched to a gene. The germline V gene encodes CDR1 ENHRY and CDR2 SYGVKD. CDR3 size: 15 residues. CDR3 in DNA: TGTGCCATCACTGGAAGCGGGGGGGCTGTGGATACGCAGTATTTT. It encodes CAITGSGGAVDTQYF.

J is TRBJ1-3 and V is TRBV20-1; D gene uncertain. The CDR3 runs 11 residues. V lost 7 bases and J lost 4, with 8 bases in between. Germline V gene data show CDR1 as DFQATT and CDR2 as SNEGSKA (reference sequence). CDR3 nucleotides: TGCAGTGGGACGGAAGGAAACACCATATATTTT. Translated, it gives CSGTEGNTIYF.

The chain combines TRBV27 with TRBJ1-6, with 9 bases that match TRBD1. The CDR3 sequence is 17 residues long. Trimming cost V 6 bases and J 6 bases; bases outside gene matches: 12. Germline CDR1 is MNHEY and CDR2 is SMNVEV (reference sequence). The CDR3, as DNA: TGTGCCAGCAGCCAACAACAGGGGGCCTTGGGTAATTCACCCCTCCACTTT. Translating it yields CASSQQQGALGNSPLHF.

The sample holds a few counts of this clone. The chain links TRBV30 to TRBJ1-5; D gene ambiguous. Trimming took 1 base from V and 3 from J, leaving 7 bases between them. From germline, CDR1 is GTSNPN and CDR2 SVGIG (reference sequence). The CDR3 spans 13 residues. The CDR3 loop reads CAWSGTFNQPQHF. The CDR3 coding sequence is TGTGCCTGGAGTGGGACCTTCAATCAGCCCCAGCATTTT.

This clone was observed once. This may arise from a read error, as a much more abundant clone is one base away. The chain is built from TRBV7-2 and TRBJ2-7, with 11 bases matching TRBD1. Trimming cost V 4 bases and J 0 bases; bases outside gene matches: 2. Germline CDR1 and CDR2: SGHTA and FQGNSA. This CDR3 comprises 15 residues. CDR3 in amino acids: CASSSGTGGSYEQYF. The CDR3 nucleotides are TGTGCCAGCAGCTCCGGGACAGGGGGCTCCTACGAGCAGTACTTC. The variable domain in full, completed from reference TRBV7-2 and TRBJ2-7, reads GAGVSQSPSNKVTEKGKDVELRCDPISGHTALYWYRQSLGQGLEFLIYFQGNSAPDKSGLPSDRFSAERTGGSVSTLTIQRTQQEDSAVYLCASSSGTGGSYEQYFGPGTRLTVT.

The V call is TRBV5-1, the J call TRBJ1-6, with TRBD1 as a possible D gene (6 bases). The germline V and J ends were trimmed by 4 bases and 10 bases, with 15 bases remaining between them. CDR1 is SGHRS, CDR2 YFSETQ, per germline. The CDR3 length is 14 residues. DNA of the CDR3: TGCGCCAGCAGCGGGGGACACCAAAACTCACCCCTCCACTTT. This gives the protein CASSGGHQNSPLHF.

The gene calls are TRBV5-1 and TRBJ1-2, with D tentatively TRBD1 (5 bases). With 4 bases removed from V and 4 bases from J, the gap between germline ends came to 14 bases. CDR1 is SGHRS, CDR2 YFSETQ, per germline. The CDR3 sequence is 14 residues long. In DNA, the CDR3 is TGCGCCAGCAGCCCCGAACGGGGGATCTATGGCTACACCTTC. Its protein is CASSPERGIYGYTF. The variable domain in full, with the rest retrieved from reference TRBV5-1 and TRBJ1-2, is KAGVTQTPRYLIKTRGQQVTLSCSPISGHRSVSWYQQTPGQGLQFLFEYFSETQRNKGNFPGRFSGRQFSNSRSEMNVSTLELGDSALYLCASSPERGIYGYTFGSGTRLTVV.

CDR3 nucleotide sequence: TGTGCCATCGGAACTAGCGGAAATGAGCAGTTCTTC. Encoded protein: CAIGTSGNEQFF. The chain recombines TRBV10-3 with TRBJ2-1; 8 nucleotides agree with TRBD2. From germline, CDR1 is ENHRY and CDR2 SYGVKD. The CDR3 loop spans 12 amino acids. Losses at the gene ends were 8 bases for V and 7 bases for J; bases not matched to a gene: 4.

The chain couples TRBV4-3 to TRBJ1-2; D remains unclear. From germline, CDR1 is LGHNA and CDR2 YSLEER. The V gene lost 1 base and the J gene lost 5 bases, with 14 bases spanning the gap. The CDR3 contains 15 residues. This CDR3 is CASSQVGQIAYGYTF. CDR3 DNA sequence: TGCGCCAGCAGCCAAGTCGGCCAGATAGCTTATGGCTACACCTTC.

The chain uses TRBV4-3 and TRBJ2-7, with D uncertain. The CDR3 totals 14 residues. V was trimmed by 1 base and J by 2 bases, leaving 9 bases between them. Per germline, CDR1 LGHNA and CDR2 YSLEER. The CDR3: CASSQAQSTYEQYF. In nucleotides, the CDR3 is TGCGCCAGCAGCCAAGCACAGAGTACCTACGAGCAGTACTTC.

The chain links TRBV5-1 to TRBJ1-3; possibly TRBD1 for D (6 bases). The V end was cut by 7 bases, the J end by 2 bases, with 10 bases between. Germline-derived CDR1 and CDR2 are SGHRS and YFSETQ. The length of the CDR3 is 13 residues. CDR3 in amino acids: CASSTGPGNTIYF. The CDR3 DNA reads TGCGCCAGCTCTACAGGGCCTGGAAACACCATATATTTT. The whole variable domain, remainder taken from reference TRBV5-1 and TRBJ1-3, is KAGVTQTPRYLIKTRGQQVTLSCSPISGHRSVSWYQQTPGQGLQFLFEYFSETQRNKGNFPGRFSGRQFSNSRSEMNVSTLELGDSALYLCASSTGPGNTIYFGEGSWLTVV.

CDR3 protein: CASSSRGGNSPLHF. The CDR3 nucleotides read TGTGCCAGCAGCTCCCGGGGTGGTAATTCACCCCTCCACTTT. This chain connects TRBV5-6 to TRBJ1-6; unclear D gene. V dropped 3 bases and J dropped 6 bases, with 10 bases sitting between them. Looked up from germline, CDR1 is SGHDT and CDR2 is YYEEEE. The CDR3 loop spans 14 amino acids. The whole variable domain, remainder taken from reference TRBV5-6 and TRBJ1-6, is DAGVTQSPTHLIKTRGQQVTLRCSPKSGHDTVSWYQQALGQGPQFIFQYYEEEERQRGNFPDRFSGHQFPNYSSELNVNALLLGDSALYLCASSSRGGNSPLHFGNGTRLTVT.

This chain links TRBV7-9 with TRBJ2-7; weak D call: TRBD1 (5 bases). V was trimmed by 0 bases and J by 5 bases, leaving 8 bases between them. Germline CDR1 is SEHNR and CDR2 is FQNEAQ (reference sequence). This CDR3 comprises 13 residues. The CDR3 loop is CASSLAGAHEQYF. For the CDR3, the DNA is TGTGCCAGCAGCTTAGCAGGGGCACACGAGCAGTACTTC.

The chain uses TRBV7-2 and TRBJ1-5; D remains ambiguous. Germline V gives CDR1 SGHTA, CDR2 FQGNSA. With 2 bases removed from V and 6 bases from J, the gap between germline ends came to 5 bases. The CDR3 contains 12 residues. This chain's CDR3 is CASSLPPQPQHF. In DNA, the CDR3 is TGTGCCAGCAGCTTACCCCCTCAGCCCCAGCATTTT.

The chain is built from TRBV11-3 and TRBJ1-1; D unclear. The germline V and J ends were trimmed by 3 bases and 1 base, with 9 bases remaining between them. This CDR3 spans 14 amino acids. In germline, CDR1 is SGHNT, CDR2 YENEEA. This CDR3 reads CASSFSNGNTEAFF. The CDR3 bases are TGTGCCAGCAGCTTCTCGAATGGGAACACTGAAGCTTTCTTT.

This clone was seen more than once but under ten times. A read error may account for a junction end that differs from germline. The chain couples TRBV5-4 to TRBJ2-1, with D possibly matching TRBD1 (5 bases). Germline CDR1 and CDR2: SGHNT and YYREEE (reference sequence). This CDR3 is built from 12 residues. As DNA, the CDR3 is TGTGCCAGCAGCTTGAGGACAACCCGTCCGGTCTTC. This encodes CASSLRTTRPVF.

CDR3: CASSGTAGGLTGELFF. For the CDR3, the DNA is TGTGCCAGCAGTGGAACTGCGGGGGGTCTCACCGGGGAGCTGTTTTTT. V gene TRBV6-4 combines with J gene TRBJ2-2, with 8 bases identical to TRBD2. V gave up 4 bases and J gave up 4 bases; unmatched junction bases: 8. Germline V gives CDR1 MRHNA, CDR2 SNTAGT. This CDR3 has 16 residues.

This rearrangement joins TRBV4-1 to TRBJ2-2; 7 positions match TRBD1. This CDR3 is built from 14 residues. V was clipped by 10 bases and J by 8 bases; unmatched bases: 13. Germline assignment: CDR1 MGHRA and CDR2 YSYEKL. The CDR3 DNA follows: TGCGCCATCCGGAGGACAGGAGGCTTTGGGGAGCTGTTTTTT. Translation gives CAIRRTGGFGELFF.

The gene calls are TRBV19 and TRBJ1-1; D is uncertain. Trimming shortened V by 0 bases and J by 2 bases, and 4 bases separated the two germline ends. Looked up from germline, CDR1 is LNHDA and CDR2 is SQIVND (reference sequence). The CDR3 is 13 residues long. CDR3 residues: CASSIDINTEAFF. The CDR3 nucleotides are TGTGCCAGTAGTATAGATATAAACACTGAAGCTTTCTTT.

This clone was counted a few times. The chain couples TRBV7-3 to TRBJ1-1; no reliable D call. Per the germline V gene, CDR1 is SGHTA and CDR2 is FQGTGA. The CDR3 is 14 residues long. V dropped 2 bases and J dropped 0 bases, with 7 bases sitting between them. CDR3 DNA: TGTGCCAGCAGCTTAGGTCGGTTGAACACTGAAGCTTTCTTT. This encodes CASSLGRLNTEAFF.

The CDR3 nucleotides read TGTGCCAGCACCCAGGGGCAGGGGCCTGGTTCACCCCTCCACTTT. Translation gives CASTQGQGPGSPLHF. The chain uses TRBV7-8 and TRBJ1-6; D is perhaps TRBD1 (6 bases). The CDR3 sequence is 15 residues long. Germline CDR1 is SGHVS and CDR2 is FQNEAQ. V was clipped by 7 bases and J by 9 bases, with 19 bases between them.

The CDR3 here is CTSSQDSQRGGILGEQYF. The CDR3 DNA sequence: TGCACCAGCAGCCAAGATAGTCAGCGGGGGGGTATACTGGGCGAGCAGTACTTC. The V gene is TRBV1, the J gene TRBJ2-7; the table gives TRBD2 as D, unverified against the DNA. TRBV1 is a recognized pseudogene. CDR3 length: 18 residues.

The chain recombines TRBV30 with TRBJ1-5; the D is unclear. The CDR3 is 13 amino acids. Germline V gene data show CDR1 as GTSNPN and CDR2 as SVGIG (reference sequence). Trimming removed 0 bases at V and 6 bases at J, with 9 bases between. The CDR3 bases are TGTGCCTGGAGTGTAAGTCTGGCTCAGCCCCAGCATTTT. It specifies CAWSVSLAQPQHF.

The chain couples TRBV9 to TRBJ1-1; D is possibly TRBD1 (5 bases). This CDR3 spans 13 amino acids. V lost 0 bases and J lost 4, with 7 bases in between. Per the germline V gene, CDR1 is SGDLS and CDR2 is YYNGEE. CDR3 bases: TGTGCCAGCAGCGTAGCGACAGTCACTGAAGCTTTCTTT. Translated, it gives CASSVATVTEAFF.